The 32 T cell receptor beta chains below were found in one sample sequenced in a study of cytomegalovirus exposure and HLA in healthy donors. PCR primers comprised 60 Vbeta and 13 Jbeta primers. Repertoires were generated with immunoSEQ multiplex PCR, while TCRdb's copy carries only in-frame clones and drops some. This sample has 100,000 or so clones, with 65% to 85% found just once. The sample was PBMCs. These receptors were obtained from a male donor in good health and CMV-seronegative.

The CDR3 loop reads CASSQPGGTGELFF. DNA for the CDR3: TGTGCCAGCAGCCAGCCAGGGGGTACCGGGGAGCTGTTTTTT. The chain links TRBV7-3 to TRBJ2-2, with TRBD1 identical over 7 bases. CDR3 length: 14 residues. J gave up 5 bases and V 5 bases, and 5 bases lay outside the gene matches. Germline CDR1 is SGHTA and CDR2 is FQGTGA. Using reference TRBV7-3 and TRBJ2-2 for the parts outside the CDR3, the full variable domain is GAGVSQTPSNKVTEKGKYVELRCDPISGHTALYWYRQSLGQGPEFLIYFQGTGAADDSGLPNDRFFAVRPEGSVSTLKIQRTERGDSAVYLCASSQPGGTGELFFGEGSRLTVL.

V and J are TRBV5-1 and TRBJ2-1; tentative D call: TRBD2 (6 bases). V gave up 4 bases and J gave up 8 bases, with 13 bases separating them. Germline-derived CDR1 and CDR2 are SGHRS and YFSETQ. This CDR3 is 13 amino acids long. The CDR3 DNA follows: TGCGCCAGCAGCCCGACTAGTCCGGATGAGCAGTTCTTC. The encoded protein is CASSPTSPDEQFF.

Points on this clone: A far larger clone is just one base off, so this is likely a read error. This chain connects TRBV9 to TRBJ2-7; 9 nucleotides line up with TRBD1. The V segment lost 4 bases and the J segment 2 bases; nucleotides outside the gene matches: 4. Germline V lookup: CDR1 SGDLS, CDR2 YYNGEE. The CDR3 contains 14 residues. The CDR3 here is CASSFGTGPYEQYF. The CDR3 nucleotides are TGTGCCAGCAGCTTCGGGACAGGGCCCTACGAGCAGTACTTC.

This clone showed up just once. This chain's CDR3 is CASSQIGQTLLTTNEKLFF. The CDR3 DNA sequence: TGCGCCAGCAGCCAGATAGGACAGACGCTACTTACAACTAATGAAAAACTGTTTTTT. The chain links TRBV4-1 to TRBJ1-4, with a tentative D call TRBD1 (6 bases). CDR1 is MGHRA, CDR2 YSYEKL, per germline. V shed 3 bases and J shed 0 bases, with 20 bases lying between them. The length of the CDR3 is 19 residues.

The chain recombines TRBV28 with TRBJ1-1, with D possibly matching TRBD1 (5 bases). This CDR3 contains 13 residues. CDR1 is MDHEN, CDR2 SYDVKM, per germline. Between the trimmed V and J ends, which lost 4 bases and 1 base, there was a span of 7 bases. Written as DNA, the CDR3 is TGTGCCAGCAGTTCAACAGGGAACACTGAAGCTTTCTTT. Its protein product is CASSSTGNTEAFF.

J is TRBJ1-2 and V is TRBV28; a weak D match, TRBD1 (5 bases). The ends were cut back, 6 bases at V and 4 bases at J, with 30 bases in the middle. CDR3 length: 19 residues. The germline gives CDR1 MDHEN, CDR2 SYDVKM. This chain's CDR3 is CASSPRGGGASLTLYGYTF. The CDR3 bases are TGTGCCAGCAGCCCCCGGGGGGGAGGGGCGAGTTTAACCCTCTATGGCTACACCTTC.

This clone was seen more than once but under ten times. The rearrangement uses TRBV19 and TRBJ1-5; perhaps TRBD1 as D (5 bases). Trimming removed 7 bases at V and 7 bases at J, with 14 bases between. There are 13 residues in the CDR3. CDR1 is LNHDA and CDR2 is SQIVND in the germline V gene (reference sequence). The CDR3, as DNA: TGTGCCAGTACAGTCGGGGGGGGACAGCCCCAGCATTTT. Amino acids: CASTVGGGQPQHF.

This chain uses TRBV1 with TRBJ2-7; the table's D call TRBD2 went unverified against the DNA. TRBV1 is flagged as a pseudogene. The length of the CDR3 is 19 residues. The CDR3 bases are TGCACCAGCAGCCAAGGCGAATATCGATTTAGCGGGACCTCCTACGAGCAGTACTTC. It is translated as CTSSQGEYRFSGTSYEQYF.

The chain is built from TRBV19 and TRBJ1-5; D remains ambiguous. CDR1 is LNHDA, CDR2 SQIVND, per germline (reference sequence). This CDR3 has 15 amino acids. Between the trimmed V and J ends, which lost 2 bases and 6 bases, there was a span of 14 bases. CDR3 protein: CASSIRGSSGQPQHF. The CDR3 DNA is TGTGCCAGTAGTATACGAGGGTCCTCGGGTCAGCCCCAGCATTTT.

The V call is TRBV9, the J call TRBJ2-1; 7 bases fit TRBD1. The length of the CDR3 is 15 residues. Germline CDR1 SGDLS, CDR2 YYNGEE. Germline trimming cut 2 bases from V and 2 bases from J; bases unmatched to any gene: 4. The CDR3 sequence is CASSVTGLAYNEQFF. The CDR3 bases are TGTGCCAGCAGCGTGACAGGGCTGGCCTACAATGAGCAGTTCTTC.

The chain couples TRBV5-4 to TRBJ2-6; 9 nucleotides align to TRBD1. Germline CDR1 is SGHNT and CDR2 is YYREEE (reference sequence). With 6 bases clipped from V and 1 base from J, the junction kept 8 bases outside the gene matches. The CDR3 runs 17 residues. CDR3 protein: CASTGTGIFSGANVLTF. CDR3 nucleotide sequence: TGTGCCAGCACCGGGACAGGGATCTTTTCTGGGGCCAACGTCCTGACTTTC.

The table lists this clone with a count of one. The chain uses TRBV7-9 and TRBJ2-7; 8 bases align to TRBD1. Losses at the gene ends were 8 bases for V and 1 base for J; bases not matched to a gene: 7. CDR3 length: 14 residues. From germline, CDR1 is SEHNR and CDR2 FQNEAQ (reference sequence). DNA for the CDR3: TGTGCCAGCTCAGGGGGCTTAAGGTCCTACGAGCAGTACTTC. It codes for CASSGGLRSYEQYF.

The CDR3 loop reads CASSSPGRDGYEQYF. The CDR3 bases are TGTGCCAGCAGCTCCCCTGGGCGCGATGGCTACGAGCAGTACTTC. This rearrangement joins TRBV11-2 to TRBJ2-7; D is unresolved. The CDR3 is 15 amino acids. CDR1 and CDR2 from the germline V gene are SGHAT and FQNNGV. V was shortened by 4 bases and J by 3 bases, with 16 bases between the two germline ends.

Written as DNA, the CDR3 is TGCGCCAGCAGGGGGGGGACCGGGGAGCTGTTTTTT. It encodes CASRGGTGELFF. The chain links TRBV10-1 to TRBJ2-2; 7 bases map to TRBD2. This CDR3 has 12 amino acids. With V trimmed by 6 bases and J by 5 bases, 0 bases remained unmatched. Per the germline V gene, CDR1 is WNHNN and CDR2 is SYGVQD (reference sequence).

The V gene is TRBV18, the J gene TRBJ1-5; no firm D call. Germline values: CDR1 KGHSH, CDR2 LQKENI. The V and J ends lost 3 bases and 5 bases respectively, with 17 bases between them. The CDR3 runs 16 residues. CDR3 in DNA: TGTGCCAGCTCACCGGAACGGCGGTATCCTTATCAGCCCCAGCATTTT. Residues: CASSPERRYPYQPQHF.

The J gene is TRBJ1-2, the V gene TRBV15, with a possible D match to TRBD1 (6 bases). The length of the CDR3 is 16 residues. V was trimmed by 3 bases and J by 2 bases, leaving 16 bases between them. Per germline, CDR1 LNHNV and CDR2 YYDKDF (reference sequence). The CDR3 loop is CATSRIGEGDNYGYTF. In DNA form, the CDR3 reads TGTGCCACCAGCAGGATAGGGGAGGGGGACAACTATGGCTACACCTTC.

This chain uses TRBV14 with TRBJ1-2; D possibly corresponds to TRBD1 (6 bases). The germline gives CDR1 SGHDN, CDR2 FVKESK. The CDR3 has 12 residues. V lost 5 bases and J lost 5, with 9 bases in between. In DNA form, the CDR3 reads TGTGCCAGCAGCTCAGGGGCTTATGGCTACACCTTC. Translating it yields CASSSGAYGYTF. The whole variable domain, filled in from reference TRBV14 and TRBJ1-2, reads EAGVTQFPSHSVIEKGQTVTLRCDPISGHDNLYWYRRVMGKEIKFLLHFVKESKQDESGMPNNRFLAERTGGTYSTLKVQPAELEDSGVYFCASSSGAYGYTFGSGTRLTVV.

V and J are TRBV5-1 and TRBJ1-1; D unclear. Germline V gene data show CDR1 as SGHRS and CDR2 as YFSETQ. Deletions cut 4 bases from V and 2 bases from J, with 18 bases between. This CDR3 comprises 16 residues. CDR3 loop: CASSNHYREKNTEAFF. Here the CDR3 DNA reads TGCGCCAGCAGCAACCACTATCGTGAAAAAAACACTGAAGCTTTCTTT.

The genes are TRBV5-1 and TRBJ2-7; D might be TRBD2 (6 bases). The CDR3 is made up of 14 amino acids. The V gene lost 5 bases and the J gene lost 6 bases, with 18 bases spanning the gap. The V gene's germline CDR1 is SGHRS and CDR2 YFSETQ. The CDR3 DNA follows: TGCGCCAGCAGTTCTTACGGGCCAGCGGGCGAGCAGTACTTC. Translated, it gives CASSSYGPAGEQYF.

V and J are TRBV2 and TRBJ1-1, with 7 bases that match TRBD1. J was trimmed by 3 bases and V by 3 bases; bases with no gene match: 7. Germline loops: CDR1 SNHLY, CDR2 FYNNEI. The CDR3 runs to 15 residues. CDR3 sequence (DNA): TGTGCCAGCAGTGACGAGGGGGCTGGGGACACTGAAGCTTTCTTT. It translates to CASSDEGAGDTEAFF.

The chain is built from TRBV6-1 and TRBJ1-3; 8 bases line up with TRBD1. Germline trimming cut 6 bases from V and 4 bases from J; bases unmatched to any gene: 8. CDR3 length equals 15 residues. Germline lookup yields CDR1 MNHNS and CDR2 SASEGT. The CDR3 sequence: CASRQGAGTGNTIYF. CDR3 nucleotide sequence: TGTGCCAGCAGGCAGGGGGCAGGGACAGGAAACACCATATATTTT.

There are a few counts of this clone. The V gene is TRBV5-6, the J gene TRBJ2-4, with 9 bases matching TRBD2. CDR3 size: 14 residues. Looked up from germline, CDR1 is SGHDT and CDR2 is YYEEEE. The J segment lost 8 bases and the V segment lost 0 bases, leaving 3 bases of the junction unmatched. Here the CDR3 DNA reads TGTGCCAGCAGCTTGGTTAGCGGGAGTTACATTCAGTACTTC. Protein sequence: CASSLVSGSYIQYF.

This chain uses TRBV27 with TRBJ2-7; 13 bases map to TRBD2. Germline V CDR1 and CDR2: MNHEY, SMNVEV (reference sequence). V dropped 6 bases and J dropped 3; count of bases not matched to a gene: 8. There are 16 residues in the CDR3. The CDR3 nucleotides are TGTGCCAGCAGCAAAATGTGGACTAGCGGGAGCTACGAGCAGTACTTC. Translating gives CASSKMWTSGSYEQYF.

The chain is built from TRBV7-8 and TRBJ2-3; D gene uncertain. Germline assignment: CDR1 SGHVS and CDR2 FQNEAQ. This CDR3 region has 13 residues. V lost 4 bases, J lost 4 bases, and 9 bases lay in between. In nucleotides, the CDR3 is TGTGCCAGCAGCTCACTCCTAGCAGATACGCAGTATTTT. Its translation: CASSSLLADTQYF. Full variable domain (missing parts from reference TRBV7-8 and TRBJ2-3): GAGVSQSPRYKVAKRGQDVALRCDPISGHVSLFWYQQALGQGPEFLTYFQNEAQLDKSGLPSDRFFAERPEGSVSTLKIQRTQQEDSAVYLCASSSLLADTQYFGPGTRLTVL.

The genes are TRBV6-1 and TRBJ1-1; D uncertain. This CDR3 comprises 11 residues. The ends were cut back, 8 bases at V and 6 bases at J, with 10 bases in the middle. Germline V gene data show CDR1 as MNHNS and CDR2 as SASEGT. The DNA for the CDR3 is TGTGCCAGCCGATGGGCCGCTGAAGCTTTCTTT. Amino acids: CASRWAAEAFF.

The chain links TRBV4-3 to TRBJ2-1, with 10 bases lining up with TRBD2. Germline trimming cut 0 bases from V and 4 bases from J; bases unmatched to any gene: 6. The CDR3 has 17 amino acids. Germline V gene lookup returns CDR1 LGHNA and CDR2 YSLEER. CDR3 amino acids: CASSQDFGTSDYNEQFF. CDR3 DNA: TGCGCCAGCAGCCAAGATTTTGGGACTAGCGATTACAATGAGCAGTTCTTC.

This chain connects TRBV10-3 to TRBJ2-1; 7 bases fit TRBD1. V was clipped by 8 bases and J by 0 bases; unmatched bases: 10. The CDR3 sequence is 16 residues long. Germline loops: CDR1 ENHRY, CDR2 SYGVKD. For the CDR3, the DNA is TGTGCCATCGATGACACAGGGGCGAGCTCCTACAATGAGCAGTTCTTC. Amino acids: CAIDDTGASSYNEQFF.

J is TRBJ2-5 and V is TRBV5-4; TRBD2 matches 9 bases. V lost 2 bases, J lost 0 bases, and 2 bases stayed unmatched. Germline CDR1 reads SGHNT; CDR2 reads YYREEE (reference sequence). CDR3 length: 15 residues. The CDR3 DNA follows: TGTGCCAGCAGCTTAGGACTAGCGTACCAAGAGACCCAGTACTTC. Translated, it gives CASSLGLAYQETQYF.

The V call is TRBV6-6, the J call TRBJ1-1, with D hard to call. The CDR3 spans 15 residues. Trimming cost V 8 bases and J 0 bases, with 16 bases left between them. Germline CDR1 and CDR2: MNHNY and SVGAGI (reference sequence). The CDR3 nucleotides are TGTGCCAGCCAACCATGGGAGAGCCTGAACACTGAAGCTTTCTTT. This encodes CASQPWESLNTEAFF.

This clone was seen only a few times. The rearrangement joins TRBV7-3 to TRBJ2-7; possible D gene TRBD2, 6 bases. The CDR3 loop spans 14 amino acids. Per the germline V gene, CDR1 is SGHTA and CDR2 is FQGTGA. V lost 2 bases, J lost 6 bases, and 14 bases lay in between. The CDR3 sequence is CASSLYGGMGEQYF. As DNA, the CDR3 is TGTGCCAGCAGCTTATACGGCGGGATGGGCGAGCAGTACTTC.

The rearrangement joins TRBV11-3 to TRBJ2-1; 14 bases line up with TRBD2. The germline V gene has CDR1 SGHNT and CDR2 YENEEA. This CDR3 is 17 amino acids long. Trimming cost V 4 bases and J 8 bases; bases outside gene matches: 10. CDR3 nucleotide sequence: TGTGCCAGCAGCTCCATCACCGGGACTAGCGGGAGCTATGAGCAGTTCTTC. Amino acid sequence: CASSSITGTSGSYEQFF.

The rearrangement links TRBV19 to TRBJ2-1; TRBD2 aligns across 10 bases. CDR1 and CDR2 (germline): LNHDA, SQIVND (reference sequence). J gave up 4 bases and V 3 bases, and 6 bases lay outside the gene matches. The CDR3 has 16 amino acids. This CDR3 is CASSIQGAGGYNEQFF. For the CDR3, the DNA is TGTGCCAGTAGTATCCAAGGAGCGGGAGGGTACAATGAGCAGTTCTTC.